This T cell receptor (beta chain) was captured in a study of T cells after yellow fever vaccination. General study results and limits: The booster response re-showed most primary clones: approximately 95% CD4, around 87% CD8.

MiXCR was run by TCRdb on the 5' RACE reads, yielding one entry per CDR3 protein. The table shows 50,000 to 75,000 distinct CDR3 sequences, with roughly 7.4% occurring only once. The CDR3 has 16 residues. V gave up 2 bases and J gave up 3 bases; unmatched junction bases: 6. Germline V gene sequence: CDR1 SGHVS, CDR2 FNYEAQ. A few counts support this clonotype. Its specificity is unknown. The source of this sequence is a young man who received the YFV17D yellow fever vaccine. This chain joins TRBV7-6 and TRBJ2-3; 9 bases match TRBD2. This material consisted of CD8+ T cells sorted from PBMCs, taken on the day of the first yellow fever vaccination. CDR3 residues: CASSLITSGGTDTQYF. CDR3 in DNA: TGTGCCAGCAGCTTAATAACGAGCGGGGGGACAGATACGCAGTATTTT.